The rows below give T cell receptor beta chains drawn from one sample of a study of beta chain features in type 1 diabetes. Using immunoSEQ multiplex PCR, the repertoire was profiled, and TCRdb retains in-frame clones only, with some absent. The table lists about 320,000 clones, 14% of them singletons. The material sequenced was central memory CD4+ T cells from blood. All receptors derive from a man in his thirties or forties in good health. Both conserved end residues are part of each CDR3. The D gene is left open where the match is weak. Part of the rows lack a size; the others show once, few, many or a class for expanded clones.

j_call: TRBJ2-7
d_call: TRBD1
v_call: TRBV5-1
clone_size: NA
cdr3_nt: TGCGCCAGCAGCATACCGGGACAGGGGCGACACGAGCAGTACTTC
cdr3_aa: CASSIPGQGRHEQYF

j_call: TRBJ1-2
d_call: NA
v_call: TRBV7-2
clone_size: NA
cdr3_nt: TGTGCCAGCAGCCCATTGTCAGGGTCTGGCTACACCTTC
cdr3_aa: CASSPLSGSGYTF

j_call: TRBJ2-5
d_call: NA
v_call: TRBV27
clone_size: NA
cdr3_nt: TGTGCCAGCAGTTTACGGAGCGGGTTTAGTATCCAAGAGACCCAGTACTTC
cdr3_aa: CASSLRSGFSIQETQYF

j_call: TRBJ1-6
d_call: NA
v_call: TRBV5-6
clone_size: NA
cdr3_nt: TGTGCCAGCAGCTTGGAACAGGCTAACCTGTTCTCACCCCTCCACTTT
cdr3_aa: CASSLEQANLFSPLHF

j_call: TRBJ1-5
d_call: NA
v_call: TRBV15
clone_size: NA
cdr3_nt: TGTGCCACCGCCAAGGACCGTAGCAATCAGCCCCAGCATTTT
cdr3_aa: CATAKDRSNQPQHF

j_call: TRBJ1-1
d_call: NA
v_call: TRBV5-1
clone_size: NA
cdr3_nt: TGCGCCAGCAGCTTGGGGTTCCCCATGAACACTGAAGCTTTCTTT
cdr3_aa: CASSLGFPMNTEAFF

j_call: TRBJ2-1
d_call: TRBD2
v_call: TRBV7-2
clone_size: many
cdr3_nt: TGTGCCAGCAGCTTAGACCGGGGGGGCTATGAGCAGTTCTTC
cdr3_aa: CASSLDRGGYEQFF

j_call: TRBJ2-5
d_call: TRBD2
v_call: TRBV5-1
clone_size: NA
cdr3_nt: TGCGCCAGCAGCTTCCTACTAGCGGGGGCTCAAGAGACCCAGTACTTC
cdr3_aa: CASSFLLAGAQETQYF

j_call: TRBJ2-5
d_call: NA
v_call: TRBV4-2
clone_size: few
cdr3_nt: TGTGCCAGCAGCCCAAAGACGGAAGAGACCCAGTACTTC
cdr3_aa: CASSPKTEETQYF

j_call: TRBJ2-2
d_call: NA
v_call: TRBV7-9
clone_size: few
cdr3_nt: TGTGCCAGCGTGAAGGGGGGAACGACCGGGGAGCTGTTTTTT
cdr3_aa: CASVKGGTTGELFF

j_call: TRBJ2-2
d_call: NA
v_call: TRBV28
clone_size: NA
cdr3_nt: TGTGCCAGCAGTTGGGTCCAGGCCGGGGAGCTGTTTTTT
cdr3_aa: CASSWVQAGELFF

j_call: TRBJ2-5
d_call: NA
v_call: TRBV6-5
clone_size: few
cdr3_nt: TGTGCCAGCAGTTACTCGGGGGAAGAGACCCAGTACTTC
cdr3_aa: CASSYSGEETQYF

j_call: TRBJ1-1
d_call: NA
v_call: TRBV5-6
clone_size: NA
cdr3_nt: TGTGCCAGCAGCTTGGTGTGGGGTAACGGCGAGACTTTCTTT
cdr3_aa: CASSLVWGNGETFF

j_call: TRBJ1-1
d_call: TRBD1
v_call: TRBV19
clone_size: many
cdr3_nt: TGTGCCATCCGAGGCCGGGTCGGTTCGGGACAGATGCACACTGAAGCTTTCTTT
cdr3_aa: CAIRGRVGSGQMHTEAFF

j_call: TRBJ1-4
d_call: TRBD1
v_call: TRBV7-8
clone_size: once
cdr3_nt: TGTGCCAGCAGCCTAGGGACAGGGAGAGGGAATGAAAAACTGTTTTTT
cdr3_aa: CASSLGTGRGNEKLFF

j_call: TRBJ2-5
d_call: TRBD2
v_call: TRBV19
clone_size: few
cdr3_nt: TGTGCCAGTAGTTTTCAGCGGGGGGGCTCCGAGACCCAGTACTTC
cdr3_aa: CASSFQRGGSETQYF

j_call: TRBJ2-5
d_call: NA
v_call: TRBV2
clone_size: NA
cdr3_nt: TGTGCCAGCAGAACAGGGAGCAGGGGGACCCAGTACTTC
cdr3_aa: CASRTGSRGTQYF

j_call: TRBJ1-5
d_call: NA
v_call: TRBV28
clone_size: NA
cdr3_nt: TGTGCCAGCAGTTGGGGGGGTCCAAGTCAGCCCCAGCATTTT
cdr3_aa: CASSWGGPSQPQHF

j_call: TRBJ2-1
d_call: NA
v_call: TRBV7-8
clone_size: few
cdr3_nt: TGTGCCAGCAGCTTAGGAGGGGCGGCAACGATCAATGAGCAGTTCTTC
cdr3_aa: CASSLGGAATINEQFF

j_call: TRBJ2-1
d_call: NA
v_call: TRBV18
clone_size: many
cdr3_nt: TGTGCCAGCTCATTAAATGGCGGGGACTACAATGAGCAGTTCTTC
cdr3_aa: CASSLNGGDYNEQFF

j_call: TRBJ2-5
d_call: NA
v_call: TRBV19
clone_size: many
cdr3_nt: TGTGCCAGTAAACAGGCGGAGACCCAGTACTTC
cdr3_aa: CASKQAETQYF

j_call: TRBJ2-1
d_call: TRBD2
v_call: TRBV29-1
clone_size: NA
cdr3_nt: TGCAGCGTTCGGGCGGGGGGGTCCAATGAGCAGTTCTTC
cdr3_aa: CSVRAGGSNEQFF

j_call: TRBJ2-1
d_call: NA
v_call: TRBV5-1
clone_size: NA
cdr3_nt: TGCGCCAGCAGACGCGACAGAGTTGCCTACAATGAGCAGTTCTTC
cdr3_aa: CASRRDRVAYNEQFF

j_call: TRBJ2-1
d_call: TRBD2
v_call: TRBV7-6
clone_size: NA
cdr3_nt: TGTGCCAGCAGCGTATCTAGCGGGAGTGGTCAGGTGCGGCAGTTCTTC
cdr3_aa: CASSVSSGSGQVRQFF

j_call: TRBJ1-6
d_call: NA
v_call: TRBV9
clone_size: few
cdr3_nt: TGTGCCAGCAGCCCTGGAATGGCGGCCACCCTCCACTTT
cdr3_aa: CASSPGMAATLHF

j_call: TRBJ2-3
d_call: NA
v_call: TRBV29-1
clone_size: few
cdr3_nt: TGCAGCATTTCCGGGAGCACAGATACGCAGTATTTT
cdr3_aa: CSISGSTDTQYF

j_call: TRBJ2-5
d_call: TRBD2
v_call: TRBV19
clone_size: NA
cdr3_nt: TGTGCCAGTAGTATTAGGCCCAGCGGGAGAGGAGAGACCCAGTACTTC
cdr3_aa: CASSIRPSGRGETQYF

j_call: TRBJ1-1
d_call: NA
v_call: TRBV5-1
clone_size: NA
cdr3_nt: TGCGCCAGCAGAGCCAGGAGGGGAAACACTGAAGCTTTCTTT
cdr3_aa: CASRARRGNTEAFF

j_call: TRBJ2-3
d_call: NA
v_call: TRBV7-2
clone_size: NA
cdr3_nt: TGTGCCAGCAGCCCGACCTCAGATACGCAGTATTTT
cdr3_aa: CASSPTSDTQYF

j_call: TRBJ2-3
d_call: NA
v_call: TRBV7-2
clone_size: many
cdr3_nt: TGTGCCAGCAGCTTAGATCCAGGCCTCGGATATACGCAGTATTTT
cdr3_aa: CASSLDPGLGYTQYF

j_call: TRBJ2-3
d_call: NA
v_call: TRBV5-1
clone_size: few
cdr3_nt: TGCGCCAGCAGCTTGTCGGTCGGTTTGAGGGCGAGCACAGATACGCAGTATTTT
cdr3_aa: CASSLSVGLRASTDTQYF

j_call: TRBJ2-1
d_call: TRBD2
v_call: TRBV9
clone_size: NA
cdr3_nt: TGTGCCAGCAGCGGTAGCGGGCACCCAATCAATGAGCAGTTCTTC
cdr3_aa: CASSGSGHPINEQFF

j_call: TRBJ1-5
d_call: NA
v_call: TRBV7-2
clone_size: NA
cdr3_nt: TGTGCCAGCAGCCCCAAAGAAAATCAGCCCCAGCATTTT
cdr3_aa: CASSPKENQPQHF

j_call: TRBJ2-1
d_call: NA
v_call: TRBV5-4
clone_size: NA
cdr3_nt: TGTGCCAGCAGCTTTGGGACTTCCCCGGGCAATGAGCAGTTCTTC
cdr3_aa: CASSFGTSPGNEQFF

j_call: TRBJ2-3
d_call: TRBD1
v_call: TRBV7-9
clone_size: few
cdr3_nt: TGTGCCAGCAGCTTCCGACAGGGGGGCGCCGATACGCAGTATTTT
cdr3_aa: CASSFRQGGADTQYF

j_call: TRBJ2-1
d_call: NA
v_call: TRBV5-1
clone_size: few
cdr3_nt: TGCGCCAGCAGCCCCCGGGACTTCCACAATGAGCAGTTCTTC
cdr3_aa: CASSPRDFHNEQFF

j_call: TRBJ2-5
d_call: NA
v_call: TRBV4-1
clone_size: NA
cdr3_nt: TGCGCCAGCAGCCTTAAGGAGGGGGGGCCAGAGACCCAGTACTTC
cdr3_aa: CASSLKEGGPETQYF

j_call: TRBJ2-5
d_call: NA
v_call: TRBV11-1
clone_size: few
cdr3_nt: TGTGCCAGCAGCTGGGAAGGTTTGCAAGAGACCCAGTACTTC
cdr3_aa: CASSWEGLQETQYF

j_call: TRBJ2-2
d_call: NA
v_call: TRBV15
clone_size: many
cdr3_nt: TGTGCCACCAGCAGCCCCCCAGGGCGCGGCACCGGGGAGCTGTTTTTT
cdr3_aa: CATSSPPGRGTGELFF

j_call: TRBJ1-2
d_call: NA
v_call: TRBV29-1
clone_size: few
cdr3_nt: TGCAGCGTGAGAAGGACGGACTATGGCTACACCTTC
cdr3_aa: CSVRRTDYGYTF

j_call: TRBJ2-5
d_call: NA
v_call: TRBV7-2
clone_size: many
cdr3_nt: TGTGCCAGCAGCTTCCCGGGGGCCCCTGTTCGGACCCAGTACTTC
cdr3_aa: CASSFPGAPVRTQYF

j_call: TRBJ1-1
d_call: NA
v_call: TRBV5-1
clone_size: NA
cdr3_nt: TGCGCCAGCGCCCTCGGGGGCAGAACTAACACTGAAGCTTTCTTT
cdr3_aa: CASALGGRTNTEAFF

j_call: TRBJ2-4
d_call: NA
v_call: TRBV11-2
clone_size: many
cdr3_nt: TGTGCCAGCCACCGGGGACCCAAGTCGGTTCAGTACTTC
cdr3_aa: CASHRGPKSVQYF

j_call: TRBJ2-5
d_call: NA
v_call: TRBV5-1
clone_size: few
cdr3_nt: TGCGCCAGCAGACCCCAAGAGACCCAGTACTTC
cdr3_aa: CASRPQETQYF

j_call: TRBJ1-6
d_call: NA
v_call: TRBV18
clone_size: NA
cdr3_nt: TGTGCCAGCTCACTAGGACAGAAATATTCACCCCTCCACTTT
cdr3_aa: CASSLGQKYSPLHF

j_call: TRBJ2-3
d_call: TRBD2
v_call: TRBV2
clone_size: once
cdr3_nt: TGTGCCAGCAGTCGGGACTATAACACAGATACGCAGTATTTT
cdr3_aa: CASSRDYNTDTQYF

j_call: TRBJ2-7
d_call: NA
v_call: TRBV11-3
clone_size: few
cdr3_nt: TGTGCCAGCAGCTTAGGTCCAGGGGCCGAGCAGTACTTC
cdr3_aa: CASSLGPGAEQYF

j_call: TRBJ2-3
d_call: TRBD2
v_call: TRBV4-2
clone_size: NA
cdr3_nt: TGTGCCAGCAGCCAAACGCCTCCTAGCGGGGGGATCACAGATACGCAGTATTTT
cdr3_aa: CASSQTPPSGGITDTQYF

j_call: TRBJ2-3
d_call: NA
v_call: TRBV25-1
clone_size: few
cdr3_nt: NA
cdr3_aa: CASSSSSGGRTDTQYF

j_call: TRBJ1-2
d_call: NA
v_call: TRBV7-7
clone_size: NA
cdr3_nt: TGTGCTAGCAGGGATAACTATGGCTACACCTTC
cdr3_aa: CASRDNYGYTF

j_call: TRBJ2-5
d_call: TRBD2
v_call: TRBV27
clone_size: few
cdr3_nt: TGTGCCAGCAGAAAGAGCGGGAGTGAGACCCAGTACTTC
cdr3_aa: CASRKSGSETQYF

j_call: TRBJ1-5
d_call: NA
v_call: TRBV19
clone_size: NA
cdr3_nt: TGTGCCAGTAGTATGGCAGGGGACGGTCAGCCCCAGCATTTT
cdr3_aa: CASSMAGDGQPQHF

j_call: TRBJ1-4
d_call: NA
v_call: TRBV29-1
clone_size: few
cdr3_nt: TGCAGCGTTGAAAGGGGGTGGGAAAAACTGTTTTTT
cdr3_aa: CSVERGWEKLFF

j_call: TRBJ1-2
d_call: NA
v_call: TRBV6-5
clone_size: few
cdr3_nt: TGTGCCAGCAGTTACGGCGGAGGCTATGGCTACACCTTC
cdr3_aa: CASSYGGGYGYTF

j_call: TRBJ2-5
d_call: NA
v_call: TRBV6-6
clone_size: few
cdr3_nt: TGTGCCAGCAGTTACGGTGCCAGGGGAGCAGAGACCCAGTACTTC
cdr3_aa: CASSYGARGAETQYF

j_call: TRBJ2-5
d_call: TRBD2
v_call: TRBV5-1
clone_size: few
cdr3_nt: TGCGCCAGCAGCGGCCAGACTAGCGTGGAGACCCAGTACTTC
cdr3_aa: CASSGQTSVETQYF

j_call: TRBJ1-2
d_call: NA
v_call: TRBV7-9
clone_size: few
cdr3_nt: TGCGCCAGCAGCCAAGCCTTCCCCGGCAGGGCGGATGGCTACACCTTC
cdr3_aa: CASSQAFPGRADGYTF

j_call: TRBJ2-1
d_call: NA
v_call: TRBV27
clone_size: NA
cdr3_nt: TGTGCCACCCCCCGGGGGACTGATGAGCAGTTCTTC
cdr3_aa: CATPRGTDEQFF

j_call: TRBJ1-5
d_call: NA
v_call: TRBV7-8
clone_size: NA
cdr3_nt: TGTGCCAGCAGCTTAGTTGACGGCCAGGCGCCCCAGCATTTT
cdr3_aa: CASSLVDGQAPQHF